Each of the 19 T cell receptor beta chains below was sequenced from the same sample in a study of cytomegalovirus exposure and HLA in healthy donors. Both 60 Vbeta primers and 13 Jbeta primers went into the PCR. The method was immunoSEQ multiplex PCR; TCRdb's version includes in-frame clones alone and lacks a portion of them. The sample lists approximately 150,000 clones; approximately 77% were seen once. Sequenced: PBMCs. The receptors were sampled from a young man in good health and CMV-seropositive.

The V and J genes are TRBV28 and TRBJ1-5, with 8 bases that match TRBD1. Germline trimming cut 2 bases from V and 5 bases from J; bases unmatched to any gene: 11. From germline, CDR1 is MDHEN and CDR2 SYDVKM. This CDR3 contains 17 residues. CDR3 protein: CASSLSLGTGKHQPQHF. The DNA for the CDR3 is TGTGCCAGCAGTTTAAGCCTCGGGACAGGAAAACATCAGCCCCAGCATTTT.

The CDR3 DNA reads as TGTGCCAGCAGGGCCGCCGGGACAGGCCGCACAGATACGCAGTATTTT. It is translated as CASRAAGTGRTDTQYF. The V call is TRBV5-8, the J call TRBJ2-3; TRBD1 agrees at 8 bases. Trimming at V came to 5 bases and at J to 1 base, leaving 9 bases not matched to a gene. The CDR3 loop spans 16 amino acids. Germline V gives CDR1 SGHTS, CDR2 YDEGEE.

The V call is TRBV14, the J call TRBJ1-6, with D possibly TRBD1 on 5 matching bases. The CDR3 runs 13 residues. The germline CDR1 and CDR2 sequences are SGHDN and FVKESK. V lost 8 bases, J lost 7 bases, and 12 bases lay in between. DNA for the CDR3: TGTGCCAGCCGCATGACAGTAAATTCACCCCTCCACTTT. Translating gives CASRMTVNSPLHF.

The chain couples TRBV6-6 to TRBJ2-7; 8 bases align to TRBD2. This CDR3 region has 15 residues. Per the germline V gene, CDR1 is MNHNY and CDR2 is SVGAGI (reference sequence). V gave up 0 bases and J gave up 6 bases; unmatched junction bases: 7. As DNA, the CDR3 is TGTGCCAGCAGTTACTCCGATAGCGGGGTTTCCGAGCAGTACTTC. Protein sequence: CASSYSDSGVSEQYF.

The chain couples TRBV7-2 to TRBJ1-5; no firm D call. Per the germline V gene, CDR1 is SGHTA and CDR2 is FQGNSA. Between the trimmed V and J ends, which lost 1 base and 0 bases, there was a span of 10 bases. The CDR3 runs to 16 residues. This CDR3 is CASSLGSPYSNQPQHF. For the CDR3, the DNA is TGTGCCAGCAGCTTAGGGAGTCCTTATAGCAATCAGCCCCAGCATTTT.

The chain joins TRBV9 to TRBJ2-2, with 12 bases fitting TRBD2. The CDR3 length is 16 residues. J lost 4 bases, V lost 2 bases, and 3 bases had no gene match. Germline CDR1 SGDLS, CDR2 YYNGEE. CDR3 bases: TGTGCCAGCAGCGTCACTAGCGGGGGGAGCACCGGGGAGCTGTTTTTT. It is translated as CASSVTSGGSTGELFF.

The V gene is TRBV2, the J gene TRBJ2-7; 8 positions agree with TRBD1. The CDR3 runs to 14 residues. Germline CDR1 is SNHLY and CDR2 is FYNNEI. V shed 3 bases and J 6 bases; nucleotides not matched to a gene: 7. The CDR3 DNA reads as TGTGCCAGCAGTGATTGGCAGGGGGCGACCGAGCAGTACTTC. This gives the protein CASSDWQGATEQYF.

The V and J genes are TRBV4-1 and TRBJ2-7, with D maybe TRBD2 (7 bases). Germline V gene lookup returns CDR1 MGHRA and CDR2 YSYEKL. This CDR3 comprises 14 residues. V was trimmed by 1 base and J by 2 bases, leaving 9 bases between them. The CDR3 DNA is TGCGCCAGCAGCCAAGGGGAGGGGGCCTACGAGCAGTACTTC. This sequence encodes CASSQGEGAYEQYF.

The CDR3 here is CASSHTVSYEQYF. CDR3 DNA sequence: TGTGCCAGCAGCCATACAGTCTCCTACGAGCAGTACTTC. The rearrangement links TRBV14 to TRBJ2-7, with no clear D. The length of the CDR3 is 13 residues. Germline V lookup: CDR1 SGHDN, CDR2 FVKESK. Trimming took off 3 bases at V and 0 bases at J, with 6 bases between the two ends.

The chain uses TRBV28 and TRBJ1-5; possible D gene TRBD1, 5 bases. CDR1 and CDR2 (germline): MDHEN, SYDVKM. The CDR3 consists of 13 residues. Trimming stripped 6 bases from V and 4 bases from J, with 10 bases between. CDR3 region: CASRDGGNQPQHF. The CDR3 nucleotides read TGTGCCAGCAGGGACGGGGGGAATCAGCCCCAGCATTTT.

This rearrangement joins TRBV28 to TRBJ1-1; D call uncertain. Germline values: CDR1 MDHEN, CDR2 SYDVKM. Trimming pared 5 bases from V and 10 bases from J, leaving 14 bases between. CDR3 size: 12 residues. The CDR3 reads CASSPPAVGAFF. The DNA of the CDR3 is TGTGCCAGCAGTCCCCCCGCGGTCGGAGCTTTCTTT.

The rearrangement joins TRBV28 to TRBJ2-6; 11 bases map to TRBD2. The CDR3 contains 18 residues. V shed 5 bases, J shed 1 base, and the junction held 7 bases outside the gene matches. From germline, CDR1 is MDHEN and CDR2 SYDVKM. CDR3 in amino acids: CASSPGTSGPSGANVLTF. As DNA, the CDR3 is TGTGCCAGCAGTCCGGGGACTAGCGGCCCATCTGGGGCCAACGTCCTGACTTTC.

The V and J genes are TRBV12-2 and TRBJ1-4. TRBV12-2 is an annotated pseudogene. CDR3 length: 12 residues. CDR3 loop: CASRAGNEKLFF. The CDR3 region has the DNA TGTGCAAGTCGGGCGGGGAATGAAAAACTGTTTTTT.

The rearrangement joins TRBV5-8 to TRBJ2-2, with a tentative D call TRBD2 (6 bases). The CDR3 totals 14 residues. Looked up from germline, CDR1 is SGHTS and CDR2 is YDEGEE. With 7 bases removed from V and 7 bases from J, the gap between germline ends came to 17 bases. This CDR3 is CASCLGGAIGELFF. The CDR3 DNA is TGTGCCAGCTGCCTAGGAGGGGCAATCGGGGAGCTGTTTTTT.

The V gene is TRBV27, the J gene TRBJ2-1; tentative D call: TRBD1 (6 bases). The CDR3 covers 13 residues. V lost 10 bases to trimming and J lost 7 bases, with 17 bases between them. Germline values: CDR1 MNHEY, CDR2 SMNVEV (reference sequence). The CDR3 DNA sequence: TGTGCCACCGCAGGGGATGCGGGTAATGAGCAGTTCTTC. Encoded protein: CATAGDAGNEQFF.

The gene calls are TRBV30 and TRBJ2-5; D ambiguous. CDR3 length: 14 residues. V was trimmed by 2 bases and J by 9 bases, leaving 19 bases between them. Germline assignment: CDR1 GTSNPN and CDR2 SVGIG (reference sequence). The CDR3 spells CAWSLDRNPLSQYF. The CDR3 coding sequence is TGTGCCTGGAGTCTAGACCGGAATCCCCTCTCCCAGTACTTC.

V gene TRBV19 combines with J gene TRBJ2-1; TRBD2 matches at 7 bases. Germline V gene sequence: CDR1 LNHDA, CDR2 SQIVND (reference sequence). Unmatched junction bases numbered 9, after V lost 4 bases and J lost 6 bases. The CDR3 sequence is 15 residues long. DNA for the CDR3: TGTGCCAGTAGTACTCGGACTAGGGGTCTCAATGAGCAGTTCTTC. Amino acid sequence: CASSTRTRGLNEQFF. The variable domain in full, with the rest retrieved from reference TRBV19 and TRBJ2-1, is DGGITQSPKYLFRKEGQNVTLSCEQNLNHDAMYWYRQDPGQGLRLIYYSQIVNDFQKGDIAEGYSVSREKKESFPLTVTSAQKNPTAFYLCASSTRTRGLNEQFFGPGTRLTVL.

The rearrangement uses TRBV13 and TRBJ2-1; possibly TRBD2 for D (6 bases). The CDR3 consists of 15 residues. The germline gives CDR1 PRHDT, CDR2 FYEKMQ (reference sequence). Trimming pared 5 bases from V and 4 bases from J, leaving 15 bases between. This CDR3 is CASSPDQRAYNEQFF. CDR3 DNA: TGTGCCAGCAGCCCGGACCAGCGGGCTTACAATGAGCAGTTCTTC. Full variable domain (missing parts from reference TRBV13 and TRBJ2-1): AAGVIQSPRHLIKEKRETATLKCYPIPRHDTVYWYQQGPGQDPQFLISFYEKMQSDKGSIPDRFSAQQFSDYHSELNMSSLELGDSALYFCASSPDQRAYNEQFFGPGTRLTVL.

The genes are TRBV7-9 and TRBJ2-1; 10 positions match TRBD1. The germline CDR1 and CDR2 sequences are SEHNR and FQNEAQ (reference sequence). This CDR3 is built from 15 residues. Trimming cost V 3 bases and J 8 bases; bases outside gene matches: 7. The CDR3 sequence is CASSLGTGANDEQFF. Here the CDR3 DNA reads TGTGCCAGCAGCTTGGGGACAGGGGCGAATGATGAGCAGTTCTTC.